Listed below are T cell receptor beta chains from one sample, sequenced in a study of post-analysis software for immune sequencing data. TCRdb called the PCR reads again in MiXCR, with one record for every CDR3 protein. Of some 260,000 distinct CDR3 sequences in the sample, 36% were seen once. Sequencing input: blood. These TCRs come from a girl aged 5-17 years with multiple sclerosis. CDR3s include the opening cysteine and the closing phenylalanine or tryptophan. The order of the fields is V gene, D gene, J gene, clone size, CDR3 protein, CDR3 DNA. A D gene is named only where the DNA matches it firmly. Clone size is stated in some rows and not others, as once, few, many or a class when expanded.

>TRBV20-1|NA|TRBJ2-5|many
CSAGTLGRETQYF
TGCAGTGCCGGGACCCTAGGGCGAGAGACCCAGTACTTC
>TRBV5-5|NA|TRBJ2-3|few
CASSTGSTDTQYF
TGTGCCAGCAGCACCGGGAGCACAGATACGCAGTATTTT
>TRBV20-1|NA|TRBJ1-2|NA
CSAVGIYGYTF
TGCAGTGCTGTGGGGATCTATGGCTACACCTTC
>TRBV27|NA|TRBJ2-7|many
CASSSRFYEQYF
TGTGCCAGCAGTTCTCGATTCTACGAGCAGTACTTC
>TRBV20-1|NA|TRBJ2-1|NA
CSAAPSSDEQFF
TGCAGTGCCGCGCCGAGTAGCGATGAGCAGTTCTTC
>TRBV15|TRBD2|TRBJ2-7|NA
CATSYGVAGGPLTYEQYF
TGTGCCACCAGCTACGGGGTTGCGGGAGGCCCCCTTACCTACGAGCAGTACTTC
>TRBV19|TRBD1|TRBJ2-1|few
CASTDRDSGFDEQFF
TGTGCCAGTACCGACCGGGACAGCGGTTTTGATGAGCAGTTCTTC
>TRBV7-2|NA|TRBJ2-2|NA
CASSLVSEGGELFF
TGTGCCAGCAGCTTAGTGTCCGAAGGCGGGGAGCTGTTTTTT
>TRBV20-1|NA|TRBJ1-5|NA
CSARLGTDSNQPQHF
TGCAGTGCTAGGTTGGGAACCGATAGCAATCAGCCCCAGCATTTT
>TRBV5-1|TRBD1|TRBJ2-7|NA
CASSPGQETYNEQYF
TGCGCCAGCAGCCCGGGACAGGAGACCTACAATGAGCAGTACTTC
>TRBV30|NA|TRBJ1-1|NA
CASSRAEAFF
TGTGCCAGCTCAAGAGCTGAAGCTTTCTTT
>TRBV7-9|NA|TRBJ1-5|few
CASSLFGGNQPQHF
TGTGCCAGCAGCTTATTTGGGGGCAATCAGCCCCAGCATTTT
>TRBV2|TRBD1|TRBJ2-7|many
CASSAGQGVNEQYF
TGTGCCAGCAGTGCCGGACAGGGGGTAAACGAGCAGTACTTC
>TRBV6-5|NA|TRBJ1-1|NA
CASRLDSLNTEAFF
TGTGCCAGCAGGTTGGACAGCTTGAACACTGAAGCTTTCTTT
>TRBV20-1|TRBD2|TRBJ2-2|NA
CSARAPPGLAGDFNTGELFF
TGCAGTGCTAGGGCCCCTCCCGGACTAGCGGGAGACTTTAACACCGGGGAGCTGTTTTTT
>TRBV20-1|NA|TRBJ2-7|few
CSADNYEQYF
TGCAGTGCCGACAACTACGAGCAGTACTTC
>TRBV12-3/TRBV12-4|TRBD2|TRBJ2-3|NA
CASRPRTSGGSSTDAQYF
TGTGCCAGCAGGCCTAGGACTAGCGGGGGTAGTAGCACAGATGCGCAGTATTTT
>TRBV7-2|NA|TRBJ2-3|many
CASSSTGRTDTQYF
TGTGCCAGCAGCAGTACGGGCCGCACAGATACGCAGTATTTT
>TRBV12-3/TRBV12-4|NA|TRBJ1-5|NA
CASSGGDSNQPQHF
TGTGCCAGCAGTGGTGGGGATAGCAATCAGCCCCAGCATTTT
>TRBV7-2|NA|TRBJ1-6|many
CASSLGSYNSPLHF
TGTGCCAGCAGCTTAGGAAGCTATAATTCACCCCTCCACTTT
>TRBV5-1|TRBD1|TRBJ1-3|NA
CASSTGTGARNTIYF
TGCGCCAGCAGCACGGGGACAGGGGCTAGAAACACCATATATTTT
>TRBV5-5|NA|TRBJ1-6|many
CASSLKQGDNSPLHF
TGTGCCAGCAGCTTGAAGCAGGGCGATAATTCACCCCTCCACTTT
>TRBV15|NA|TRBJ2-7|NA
CATSRDGDGLYEQYF
TGTGCCACCAGCAGAGACGGGGACGGACTCTACGAGCAGTACTTC
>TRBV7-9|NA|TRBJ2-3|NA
CASSRRARGIQDTQYF
TGTGCCAGCAGCCGGAGAGCCCGGGGGATTCAAGATACGCAGTATTTT
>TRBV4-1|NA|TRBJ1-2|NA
CASSQVVTPRNGYTF
TGCGCCAGCAGCCAAGTGGTGACCCCCCGGAATGGCTACACCTTC
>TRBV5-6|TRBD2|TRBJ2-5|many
CASSLVRLAGGQETQYF
TGTGCCAGCAGCTTGGTTCGTCTAGCGGGGGGTCAAGAGACCCAGTACTTC
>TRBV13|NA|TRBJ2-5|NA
CVSSLASAGVAETQYF
TGTGTCAGCAGTTTAGCTTCCGCAGGGGTCGCGGAGACCCAGTACTTC
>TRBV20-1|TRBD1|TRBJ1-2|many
CSARDMDRGQGYGYTF
TGCAGTGCTAGAGACATGGACAGGGGGCAAGGGTATGGCTACACCTTC
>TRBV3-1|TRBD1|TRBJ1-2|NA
CASSQTGTGANYGYTF
TGTGCCAGCAGCCAGACCGGGACAGGGGCTAACTATGGCTACACCTTC
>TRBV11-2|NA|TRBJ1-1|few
CASNWDATDTEAFF
TGTGCCAGCAATTGGGATGCTACGGACACTGAAGCTTTCTTT
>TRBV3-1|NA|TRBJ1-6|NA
CASSRIYREPLHF
TGTGCCAGCAGCCGAATATACAGGGAACCCCTCCACTTT
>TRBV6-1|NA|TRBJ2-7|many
CASSVGVGEQYF
TGTGCCAGCAGCGTCGGGGTGGGCGAGCAGTACTTC
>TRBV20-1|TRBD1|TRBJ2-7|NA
CSATRPPWQGASYEQYF
TGCAGTGCCACACGACCCCCGTGGCAGGGGGCCTCCTACGAGCAGTACTTC
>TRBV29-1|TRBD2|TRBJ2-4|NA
CSVTSPGGENIQYF
TGCAGCGTTACCAGCCCGGGAGGGGAAAACATTCAGTACTTC
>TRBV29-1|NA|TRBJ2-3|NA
CSVSDRTDTQYF
TGCAGCGTGAGTGACCGCACGGATACGCAGTATTTT
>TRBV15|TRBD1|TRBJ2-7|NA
CATSREQGIRLGEQYF
TGTGCCACCAGCAGAGAACAGGGGATTAGATTAGGCGAGCAGTACTTC
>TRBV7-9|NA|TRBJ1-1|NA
CASSPADGVFSTEAFF
TGTGCCAGCAGCCCTGCGGATGGGGTGTTCAGCACTGAAGCTTTCTTT
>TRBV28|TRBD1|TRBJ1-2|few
CASSLRDSLYGYTF
TGTGCCAGCAGTTTAAGGGACAGCCTCTATGGCTACACCTTC